The T cell receptor (beta chain) described here comes from a study of identical twins. Findings of the study overall: Conclusions rested on cross-sectional statistics rather than following the same donors. A lower insertion count was a feature of abundant cord blood beta clonotypes, with no such feature in memory repertoires.

This clonotype was seen at least ten times. Antigen specificity is unknown. Each CDR3 protein gets one entry after TCRdb re-called the 5' RACE reads with MiXCR. The data show 500,000 to 650,000 distinct CDR3 sequences, just over 7% seen once. This sample was also put to use in a study of yellow fever vaccine responses in identical twins.

The sequence was obtained from a woman under 30 in good health. The specimen sequenced was PBMCs.

Here the CDR3 DNA reads TGTGCCAGCGTAGCGGGAGGGAACACCGGGGAGCTGTTTTTT. Protein: CASVAGGNTGELFF. The V and J genes are TRBV2 and TRBJ2-2; 10 nucleotides agree with TRBD2. CDR3 size: 14 residues. CDR1 SNHLY and CDR2 FYNNEI come from the germline V gene. V lost 8 bases and J lost 1; bases outside the gene matches: 1.